Presented here are 5 T cell receptor beta chains from one specimen sequenced in a study of blood T cells in healthy people across ages. A second PCR, run for about 6 to 11 cycles, used a sample-barcoded 5' primer plus a J-beta primer mix. One entry per CDR3 protein results from TCRdb running MiXCR on the 5' RACE reads. The sample gives 1.5 million to 2 million distinct CDR3 sequences, roughly 49% of which show up once; over 2% is in the top ten. Specimen: blood. These TCRs come from a woman aged 40 to 50 in good health.

This rearrangement joins TRBV4-3 to TRBJ1-4; maybe TRBD1 (6 bases). This CDR3 region has 15 residues. CDR1 is LGHNA, CDR2 YSLEER, per germline. Between the trimmed V and J ends, which lost 4 bases and 0 bases, there was a span of 9 bases. This CDR3 reads CASSPDSTTNEKLFF. CDR3 in DNA: TGCGCCAGCAGCCCGGACAGCACAACTAATGAAAAACTGTTTTTT.

J is TRBJ2-1 and V is TRBV20-1; D is possibly TRBD1 (6 bases). The CDR3 sequence is 14 residues long. The ends were cut back, 2 bases at V and 4 bases at J, with 12 bases in the middle. CDR1 and CDR2 from the germline V gene are DFQATT and SNEGSKA (reference sequence). The DNA for the CDR3 is TGCAGTGCTAGACAGGGGATGGGGTACAATGAGCAGTTCTTC. Amino acid sequence: CSARQGMGYNEQFF.

This clonotype was counted a single time. At one end the junction does not follow the germline gene, possibly because of a read error. V usage is TRBV12-3 or TRBV12-4 and J usage is TRBJ2-1; D is unclear. The CDR3 consists of 14 residues. The CDR3 region has the DNA TGTGCCAGCAGTTCCTCCGGTGGGTACAAGGAGCAGTTCTTC. It codes for CASSSSGGYKEQFF.

The chain uses TRBV27 and TRBJ2-1; 8 bases match TRBD2. Germline V gene lookup returns CDR1 MNHEY and CDR2 SMNVEV (reference sequence). With 7 bases clipped from V and 2 bases from J, the junction kept 4 bases outside the gene matches. The CDR3 has 14 residues. The DNA of the CDR3 is TGTGCCAGCATGAGCGGGGGCGCCTACAATGAGCAGTTCTTC. Translated, it gives CASMSGGAYNEQFF.

J is TRBJ2-7 and V is TRBV2, with D uncertain. Deletions cut 3 bases from V and 1 base from J, with 10 bases between. Germline V gene lookup returns CDR1 SNHLY and CDR2 FYNNEI. The CDR3 covers 14 residues. The chain's CDR3 is CASSDQGTSYEQYF. CDR3 DNA: TGTGCCAGCAGTGACCAAGGTACATCCTACGAGCAGTACTTC.